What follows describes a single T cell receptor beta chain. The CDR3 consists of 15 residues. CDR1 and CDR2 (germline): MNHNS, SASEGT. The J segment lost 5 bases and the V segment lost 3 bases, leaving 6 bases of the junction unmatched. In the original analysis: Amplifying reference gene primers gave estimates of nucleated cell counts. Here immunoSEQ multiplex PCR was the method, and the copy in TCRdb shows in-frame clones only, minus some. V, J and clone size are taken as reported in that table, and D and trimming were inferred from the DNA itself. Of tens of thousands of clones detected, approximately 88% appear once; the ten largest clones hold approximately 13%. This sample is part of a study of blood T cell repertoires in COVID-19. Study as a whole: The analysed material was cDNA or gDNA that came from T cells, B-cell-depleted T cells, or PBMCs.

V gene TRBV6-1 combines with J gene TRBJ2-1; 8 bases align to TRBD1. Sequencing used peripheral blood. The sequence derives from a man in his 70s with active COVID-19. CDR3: CASSERQGRDNEQFF. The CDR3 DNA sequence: TGTGCCAGCAGTGAGAGACAGGGGCGCGACAATGAGCAGTTCTTC.